These 13 T cell receptor beta chains share one sample of origin, sequenced in a study of T-cell memory formation after mild COVID-19 (dated by TCRdb to the early 2020s). Preparation of the library involved 5' RACE. The instrument was an Illumina NovaSeq 6000. Starting from the raw public reads, TCRdb applied fastp trimming at Q25, assembled clones with MiXCR and retained in-frame beta chains. Records with the same CDR3 protein are collapsed into one entry carrying the most frequent genes and DNA. Present in this sample are approximately 44,000 distinct CDR3 sequences, about 7.1% of which were seen just once. The biggest ten clones account for 1.4% of the sample. The sequencing input was PBMCs or a T cell subset sorted from them (not recorded which). Receptors were obtained from a man aged 18 to 30 who had mild COVID-19 (a few samples of this study predate the infection). The sample titles of this study are shuffled in the database, so cell type and time point are left out; the donor was told from shared clones.

V is TRBV4-1 and J is TRBJ2-5; 13 bases are a match to TRBD2. The V and J ends lost 4 bases and 1 base, in that order; junction bases with no gene match: 3. Germline CDR1 is MGHRA and CDR2 is YSYEKL. This CDR3 has 16 amino acids. This CDR3 reads CASSRTSGGFQETQYF. CDR3 bases: TGCGCCAGCAGCCGGACTAGCGGGGGATTCCAAGAGACCCAGTACTTC.

This clonotype appeared a few times. This rearrangement joins TRBV3-1 to TRBJ2-7; 10 bases are shared with TRBD2. Per germline, CDR1 LGHDT and CDR2 YNNKEL (reference sequence). V was clipped by 7 bases and J by 3 bases; unmatched bases: 6. This CDR3 is 14 amino acids long. The CDR3 DNA reads as TGTGCCAGCACCTCAGCGGGGGGGGACTACGAGCAGTACTTC. Translated, it gives CASTSAGGDYEQYF.

This chain joins TRBV7-2 and TRBJ2-1; the D gene is possibly TRBD2 (6 bases). The CDR3 has 14 amino acids. V was clipped by 1 base and J by 8 bases, with 12 bases between them. Per the germline V gene, CDR1 is SGHTA and CDR2 is FQGNSA. The CDR3 region is CASSLVPGRYEQFF. In DNA form, the CDR3 reads TGTGCCAGCAGCTTAGTGCCGGGGAGGTATGAGCAGTTCTTC.

This clonotype showed up just a few times. V usage is TRBV18 and J usage is TRBJ1-1; D not resolved. V dropped 2 bases and J dropped 1 base, with 11 bases sitting between them. This CDR3 contains 15 residues. Per germline, CDR1 KGHSH and CDR2 LQKENI. The DNA for the CDR3 is TGTGCCAGCTCACCAAGGTCACAGCGGAACACTGAAGCTTTCTTT. Residues: CASSPRSQRNTEAFF. Variable domain in full (rest from reference TRBV18 and TRBJ1-1): NAGVMQNPRHLVRRRGQEARLRCSPMKGHSHVYWYRQLPEEGLKFMVYLQKENIIDESGMPKERFSAEFPKEGPSILRIQQVVRGDSAAYFCASSPRSQRNTEAFFGQGTRLTVV.

The rearrangement uses TRBV4-3 and TRBJ1-2; D perhaps matches TRBD1 (5 bases). CDR3 length: 13 amino acids. Trimming removed 4 bases from V and 4 bases from J, with 10 bases in between. Per the germline V gene, CDR1 is LGHNA and CDR2 is YSLEER. This chain's CDR3 is CASSLTEFYGYTF. The CDR3 coding sequence is TGCGCCAGCAGCCTGACAGAGTTCTATGGCTACACCTTC.

The J gene is TRBJ2-6, the V gene TRBV5-1; possible D gene TRBD1, 6 bases. Deletions cut 4 bases from V and 2 bases from J, with 13 bases between. This CDR3 is 16 amino acids long. Germline V gives CDR1 SGHRS, CDR2 YFSETQ. CDR3 sequence reads: CASSRNRVAGANVLTF. The CDR3 DNA reads as TGCGCCAGCAGCAGAAACAGGGTAGCTGGGGCCAACGTCCTGACTTTC.

The chain recombines TRBV4-3 with TRBJ2-3; 11 bases line up with TRBD2. Per the germline V gene, CDR1 is LGHNA and CDR2 is YSLEER. The V and J ends lost 0 bases and 0 bases, in that order; junction bases with no gene match: 14. The CDR3 consists of 21 residues. The CDR3 coding sequence is TGCGCCAGCAGCCAAGAGGTGACTAGCGGGGTGTTCAGCTATAGCACAGATACGCAGTATTTT. This codes for CASSQEVTSGVFSYSTDTQYF.

This chain joins TRBV4-3 and TRBJ2-2; D unclear. CDR1 and CDR2 from the germline V gene are LGHNA and YSLEER. V was shortened by 0 bases and J by 0 bases, with 8 bases between the two germline ends. This CDR3 has 16 amino acids. CDR3 in DNA: TGCGCCAGCAGCCAAGAGGTCAGCCCGAACACCGGGGAGCTGTTTTTT. This codes for CASSQEVSPNTGELFF.

There are a few counts of this clonotype. V and J are TRBV5-1 and TRBJ2-2; 9 bases are shared with TRBD1. The V gene end was trimmed by 5 bases and the J gene end by 7 bases; junction bases not matched to a gene: 6. Germline CDR1 SGHRS, CDR2 YFSETQ. This CDR3 region has 14 residues. DNA of the CDR3: TGCGCCAGCAGTGGACAGGGGAGCGGCGGGGAGCTGTTTTTT. Amino acid sequence: CASSGQGSGGELFF.

CDR3 in DNA: TGTGCCAGCAGTAGTTTAGGAGGGGACACAGATACGCAGTATTTT. Amino acids: CASSSLGGDTDTQYF. The V gene is TRBV7-2, the J gene TRBJ2-3; weak D call: TRBD2 (6 bases). Germline V lookup: CDR1 SGHTA, CDR2 FQGNSA. V lost 6 bases to trimming and J lost 2 bases, with 15 bases between them. The CDR3 sequence is 15 residues long.

The chain combines TRBV27 with TRBJ1-4, with 9 bases matching TRBD1. Unmatched junction bases numbered 4, after V lost 5 bases and J lost 6 bases. This CDR3 comprises 14 residues. The V gene's germline CDR1 is MNHEY and CDR2 SMNVEV (reference sequence). The DNA of the CDR3 is TGTGCCAGCAGTGGGACAGGGAGATATGAAAAACTGTTTTTT. Translating gives CASSGTGRYEKLFF. Together with reference TRBV27 and TRBJ1-4, the CDR3 gives the full variable domain: EAQVTQNPRYLITVTGKKLTVTCSQNMNHEYMSWYRQDPGLGLRQIYYSMNVEVTDKGDVPEGYKVSRKEKRNFPLILESPSPNQTSLYFCASSGTGRYEKLFFGSGTQLSVL.

The chain uses TRBV19 and TRBJ1-5, with D possibly matching TRBD1 (5 bases). The CDR3 runs 14 residues. The germline gives CDR1 LNHDA, CDR2 SQIVND (reference sequence). Trimming left V 4 bases short and J 3 bases short, with 10 bases between. DNA for the CDR3: TGTGCCAGTAGTAGGGGGTGGGACAATCAGCCCCAGCATTTT. Its protein product is CASSRGWDNQPQHF.

This clonotype was seen many times. V and J are TRBV7-2 and TRBJ2-5, with TRBD1 matching over 9 bases. J was trimmed by 5 bases and V by 4 bases; bases with no gene match: 5. In germline, CDR1 is SGHTA, CDR2 FQGNSA. This CDR3 is 14 amino acids long. CDR3: CASSSTGGRETQYF. CDR3 coding DNA: TGTGCCAGCAGCTCGACAGGGGGTAGGGAGACCCAGTACTTC.